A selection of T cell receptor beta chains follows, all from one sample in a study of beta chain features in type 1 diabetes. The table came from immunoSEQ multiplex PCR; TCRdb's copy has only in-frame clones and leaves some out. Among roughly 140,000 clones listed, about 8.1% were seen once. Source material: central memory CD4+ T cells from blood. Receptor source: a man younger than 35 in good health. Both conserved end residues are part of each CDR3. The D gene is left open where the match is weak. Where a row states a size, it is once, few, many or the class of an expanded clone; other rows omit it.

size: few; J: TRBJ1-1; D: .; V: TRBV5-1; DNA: TGCGCCAGCAGCTTGGCCCAGACTAACACTGAAGCTTTCTTT; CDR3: CASSLAQTNTEAFF
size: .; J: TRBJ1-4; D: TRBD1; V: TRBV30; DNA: TGTGCCTGGACCAAAGGGACAGGGGGCAATGAAAAACTGTTTTTT; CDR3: CAWTKGTGGNEKLFF
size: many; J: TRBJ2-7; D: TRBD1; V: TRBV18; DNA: TGTGCCAGCTCACCACTCGGACAGGGGGCGAACGAGCAGTACTTC; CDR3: CASSPLGQGANEQYF
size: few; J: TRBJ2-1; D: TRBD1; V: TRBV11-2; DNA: TGTGCCAGCATCCCGGACAGGTCTTCCTACAATGAGCAGTTCTTC; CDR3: CASIPDRSSYNEQFF
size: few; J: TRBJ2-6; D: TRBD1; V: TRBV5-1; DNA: TGCGCCAGCAGCTTCACCGGGACAGGGCTCTCGAGCTCTGGGGCCAACGTCCTGACTTTC; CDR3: CASSFTGTGLSSSGANVLTF
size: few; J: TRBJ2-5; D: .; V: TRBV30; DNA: TGTGCCTGGAGTCGACAGAACCCAGAGACCCAGTACTTC; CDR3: CAWSRQNPETQYF
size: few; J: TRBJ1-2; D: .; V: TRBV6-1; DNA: TGTGCCAGCAGTGAACCCGCCCGGTCGCGCGGCTACACCTTC; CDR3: CASSEPARSRGYTF
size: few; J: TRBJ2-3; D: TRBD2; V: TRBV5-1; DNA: TGCGCCAGCAGCTCCAAGCGGGGGGCGACAGATACGCAGTATTTT; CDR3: CASSSKRGATDTQYF
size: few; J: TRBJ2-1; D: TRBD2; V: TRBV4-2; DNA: TGTGCCAGCAGCCAAGATTTAGCGGGGGGAGACTACAATGAGCAGTTCTTC; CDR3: CASSQDLAGGDYNEQFF
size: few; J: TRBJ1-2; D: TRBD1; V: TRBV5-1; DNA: TGCGCCAGCAGCTTTGGAACAGGGGCCCTGGGCGGCTACACCTTC; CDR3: CASSFGTGALGGYTF
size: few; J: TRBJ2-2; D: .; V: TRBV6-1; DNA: TGTGCCAGCACTCCCGGGTTGAACACCGGGGAGCTGTTTTTT; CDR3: CASTPGLNTGELFF
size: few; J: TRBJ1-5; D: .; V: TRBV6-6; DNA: TGTGCCAGCAGTTACGAGTTCACTGGCAATCAGCCCCAGCATTTT; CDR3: CASSYEFTGNQPQHF
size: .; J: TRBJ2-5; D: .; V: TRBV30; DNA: TGTGCCTGGAGTGAGGGACTCCCACAAGAGACCCAGTACTTC; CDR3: CAWSEGLPQETQYF
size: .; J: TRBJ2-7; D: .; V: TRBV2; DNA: TGTGCCAGCAGTCTCCAGACACGCTCCTACGAGCAGTACTTC; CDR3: CASSLQTRSYEQYF
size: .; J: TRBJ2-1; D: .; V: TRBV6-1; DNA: TGTGCCAGCAGTGCCACGGACAGAGGCAATGAGCAGTTCTTC; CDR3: CASSATDRGNEQFF
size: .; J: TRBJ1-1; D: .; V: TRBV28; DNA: TGTGCCAGCAGTTTCCCGGGACAAATGAACACTGAAGCTTTCTTT; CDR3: CASSFPGQMNTEAFF
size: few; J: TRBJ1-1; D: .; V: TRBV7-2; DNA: TGTGCCAGCAGGCGTCTAGACACTGAAGCTTTCTTT; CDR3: CASRRLDTEAFF
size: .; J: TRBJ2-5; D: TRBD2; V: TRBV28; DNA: TGTGCCAGCAGTTCCGTCTTAGCGGGAGGACGAGAGACCCAGTACTTC; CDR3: CASSSVLAGGRETQYF
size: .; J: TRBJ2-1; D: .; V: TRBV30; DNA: TGTGCCTGGGGTCGCGGCTACCCAGACGGGAATGAGCAGTTCTTC; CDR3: CAWGRGYPDGNEQFF
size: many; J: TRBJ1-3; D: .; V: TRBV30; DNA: TGTGCCTGGAGCGGGTTGGCGGGCAACCTTGGAAACACCATATATTTT; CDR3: CAWSGLAGNLGNTIYF
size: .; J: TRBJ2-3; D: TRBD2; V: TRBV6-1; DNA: TGTGCCAGCAGCTCGACTAGCGGGAGGGATACGCAGTATTTT; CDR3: CASSSTSGRDTQYF
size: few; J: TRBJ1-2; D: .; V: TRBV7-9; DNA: TGTGCCAGCAGCTTAAGCGTAGCTAACTATGGCTACACCTTC; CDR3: CASSLSVANYGYTF
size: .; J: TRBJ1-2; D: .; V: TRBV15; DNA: TGTGCCACCAGCAGGGAGGACAGCTATGGCTACACCTTC; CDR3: CATSREDSYGYTF
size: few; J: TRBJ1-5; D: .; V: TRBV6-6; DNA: TGTGCCAGCAGTTATAACTTTGATCAGCCCCAGCATTTT; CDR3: CASSYNFDQPQHF
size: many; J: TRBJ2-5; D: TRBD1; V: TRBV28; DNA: TGTGCCAGCAGTTCGACAGGGGGAGGACTAGAGACCCAGTACTTC; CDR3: CASSSTGGGLETQYF
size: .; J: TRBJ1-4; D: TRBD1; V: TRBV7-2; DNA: TGTGCCAGCAGCTTAGGACAGGGTAGTGAAAAACTGTTTTTT; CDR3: CASSLGQGSEKLFF
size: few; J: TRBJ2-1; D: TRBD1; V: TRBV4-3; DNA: TGCGCCAGCAGCCTAATAGGGCAGGGGGTCAATGAGCAGTTCTTC; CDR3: CASSLIGQGVNEQFF
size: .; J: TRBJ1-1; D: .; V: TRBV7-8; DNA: TGTGCCAGCAGCTTAAAGTCAGTAATCGGTAGAGGCACTGAAGCTTTCTTT; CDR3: CASSLKSVIGRGTEAFF
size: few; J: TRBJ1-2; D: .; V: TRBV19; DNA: TGTGCCAGTAGTAATAGAGAGAGAGATAACTATGGCTACACCTTC; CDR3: CASSNRERDNYGYTF
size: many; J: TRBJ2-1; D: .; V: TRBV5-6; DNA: TGTGCCAGCAGTTTTGGTGGCACCTCCTACAATGAGCAGTTCTTC; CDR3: CASSFGGTSYNEQFF
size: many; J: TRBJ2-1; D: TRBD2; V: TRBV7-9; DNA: TGTGCCAGCAGCTTCTGGTCTAGCGGCCTCCATGAGCAGTTCTTC; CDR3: CASSFWSSGLHEQFF
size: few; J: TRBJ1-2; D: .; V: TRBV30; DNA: TGTGCCTGGAACTCCGGTGGGCTTGGCTACACCTTC; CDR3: CAWNSGGLGYTF
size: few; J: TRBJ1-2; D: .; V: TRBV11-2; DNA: TGTGCCAGCAGCTTAGATCTGGGCGTCGGCTATGGCTACACCTTC; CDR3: CASSLDLGVGYGYTF
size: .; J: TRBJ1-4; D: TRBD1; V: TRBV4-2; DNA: TGTGCCAGCAGCAACAGGGGGCCTGAAAAACTGTTTTTT; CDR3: CASSNRGPEKLFF
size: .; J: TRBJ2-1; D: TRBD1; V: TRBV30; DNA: TGTGCCTGGAGTTGGACAGGGGGCGATTTAAATGAGCAGTTCTTC; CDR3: CAWSWTGGDLNEQFF
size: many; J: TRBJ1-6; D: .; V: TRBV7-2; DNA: TGTGCCAGCAGCTTACAGGGACCCCTCCACTTT; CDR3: CASSLQGPLHF
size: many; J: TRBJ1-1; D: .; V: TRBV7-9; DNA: TGTGCCACCCAGGAGGGATTGGGGACTGAAGCTTTCTTT; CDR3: CATQEGLGTEAFF
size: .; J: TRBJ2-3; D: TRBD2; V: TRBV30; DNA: TGTGCCTGGCTCCTAGCGGGAGTGGGTGATACGCAGTATTTT; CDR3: CAWLLAGVGDTQYF
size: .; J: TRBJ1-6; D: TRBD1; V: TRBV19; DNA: TGTGCCAGTAGTGTCGTAGGCCGGACAGGGAGCTCACCCCTCCACTTT; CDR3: CASSVVGRTGSSPLHF
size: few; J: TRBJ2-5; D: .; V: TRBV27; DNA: TGTGCCAGCAGTGCTGGACAAGCCGGGGGGACCCAGTACTTC; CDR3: CASSAGQAGGTQYF
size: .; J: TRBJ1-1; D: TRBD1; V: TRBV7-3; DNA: TGTGCCAGCAGCCCACAGGGGAACGAAGCTTTCTTT; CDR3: CASSPQGNEAFF
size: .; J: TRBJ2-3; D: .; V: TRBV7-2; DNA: TGTGCCAGCAGCCCCCCGTCAGGGTCGGATACGCAGTATTTT; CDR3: CASSPPSGSDTQYF